One and the same sample provided the 22 T cell receptor beta chains below, sequenced in a study of response to subunit inactivated influenza vaccine. TCRdb reprocessed the RT-PCR reads with MiXCR, giving one entry per CDR3 protein. The sample records 500,000 to 600,000 distinct CDR3 sequences, 16% being singletons. The sequenced sample was CD4+ T cells sorted from PBMCs, obtained 23 to 25 months after vaccination. The receptors stem from a man between 50 and 69 years old who received an inactivated influenza vaccine.

The V and J genes are TRBV20-1 and TRBJ2-5; no clear D gene. The ends were cut back, 3 bases at V and 5 bases at J, with 13 bases in the middle. The V gene's germline CDR1 is DFQATT and CDR2 SNEGSKA (reference sequence). This CDR3 is 13 amino acids long. The CDR3 bases are TGCAGTGCTAGCCGCTACAGCGCGGAGACCCAGTACTTC. As protein: CSASRYSAETQYF.

A few counts support this clonotype. V usage is TRBV15 and J usage is TRBJ2-5; perhaps TRBD2 as D (6 bases). The CDR3 loop spans 14 amino acids. Trimming shortened V by 5 bases and J by 3 bases, and 13 bases separated the two germline ends. Germline V CDR1 and CDR2: LNHNV, YYDKDF (reference sequence). CDR3 coding DNA: TGTGCCACCAGCGGCGGGACGGTGAAAGAGACCCAGTACTTC. Its translation is CATSGGTVKETQYF.

The DNA for the CDR3 is TGCAGTGCTAGAGATTGGATAAACAGCTCCCCTGAGAGCGGCTACACCTTC. Translated: CSARDWINSSPESGYTF. This chain connects TRBV20-1 to TRBJ1-2; D gene ambiguous. The V end was cut by 0 bases, the J end by 8 bases, with 25 bases between. This CDR3 has 17 amino acids. Per germline, CDR1 DFQATT and CDR2 SNEGSKA (reference sequence).

V gene TRBV7-6 combines with J gene TRBJ2-7; no clear D. Germline CDR1 and CDR2: SGHVS and FNYEAQ. The CDR3 is made up of 14 amino acids. With 0 bases removed from V and 3 bases from J, the gap between germline ends came to 9 bases. This CDR3 is CASSLALDIYEQYF. Here the CDR3 DNA reads TGTGCCAGCAGCTTAGCCCTCGACATCTACGAGCAGTACTTC.

The chain employs TRBV20-1 and TRBJ2-7, with a tentative D call TRBD2 (5 bases). Looked up from germline, CDR1 is DFQATT and CDR2 is SNEGSKA (reference sequence). V lost 5 bases and J 0 bases, leaving 14 bases between the germline ends. The CDR3 has 14 amino acids. CDR3 in amino acids: CSASSGDRSYEQYF. The DNA of the CDR3 is TGCAGTGCTTCGAGCGGAGACCGCTCCTACGAGCAGTACTTC.

The chain is built from TRBV3-1 and TRBJ2-5; 12 positions match TRBD2. The germline V gene has CDR1 LGHDT and CDR2 YNNKEL (reference sequence). With 0 bases clipped from V and 4 bases from J, the junction kept 0 bases outside the gene matches. The CDR3 loop spans 15 amino acids. The CDR3 loop reads CASSQETSGRETQYF. CDR3 sequence (DNA): TGTGCCAGCAGCCAAGAGACTAGCGGGAGAGAGACCCAGTACTTC.

The chain carries TRBV20-1 and TRBJ2-1, with D possibly TRBD1 on 6 matching bases. This CDR3 contains 14 residues. V shed 3 bases and J shed 3 bases, with 12 bases lying between them. Germline CDR1 is DFQATT and CDR2 is SNEGSKA (reference sequence). The CDR3 DNA follows: TGCAGTGCTAGTATACAGGGAAACTACAATGAGCAGTTCTTC. This gives the protein CSASIQGNYNEQFF.

V usage is TRBV3-1 and J usage is TRBJ2-3, with D perhaps TRBD1 or TRBD2 (6 bases each). This CDR3 is 15 amino acids long. Germline V gene lookup returns CDR1 LGHDT and CDR2 YNNKEL (reference sequence). V lost 3 bases to trimming and J lost 4 bases, with 14 bases between them. The CDR3 spells CASSHGTPGADTQYF. For the CDR3, the DNA is TGTGCCAGCAGCCATGGGACTCCAGGGGCAGATACGCAGTATTTT.

The chain carries TRBV30 and TRBJ2-1, with TRBD2 as a possible D gene (7 bases). This CDR3 spans 15 amino acids. V lost 2 bases and J 4 bases, leaving 15 bases between the germline ends. Per the germline V gene, CDR1 is GTSNPN and CDR2 is SVGIG (reference sequence). The CDR3 bases are TGTGCCTGGAGTCTGGGGGGGCAGACTTACAATGAGCAGTTCTTC. Its translation is CAWSLGGQTYNEQFF. Supplemented by reference TRBV30 and TRBJ2-1, the full variable domain reads SQTIHQWPATLVQPVGSPLSLECTVEGTSNPNLYWYRQAAGRGLQLLFYSVGIGQISSEVPQNLSASRPQDRQFILSSKKLLLSDSGFYLCAWSLGGQTYNEQFFGPGTRLTVL.

The chain joins TRBV2 to TRBJ2-5; TRBD2 matches 7 bases. CDR1 SNHLY and CDR2 FYNNEI come from the germline V gene. After removal of 6 bases from V and 3 bases from J, the junction contained 7 bases not matched to a gene. The CDR3 has 14 amino acids. CDR3 sequence reads: CASRGGSGKETQYF. CDR3 DNA: TGTGCCAGCAGGGGCGGGAGTGGAAAAGAGACCCAGTACTTC.

The sample holds a few counts of this clonotype. This sequence joins TRBV25-1 and TRBJ2-5; D is possibly TRBD2 (5 bases). Germline-derived CDR1 and CDR2 are MGHDK and SYGVNS. The CDR3 runs 13 residues. V was cut by 5 bases and J by 3 bases, with 10 bases left in between. CDR3 coding DNA: TGTGCCAGCAGTATCCACGGGAAAGAGACCCAGTACTTC. Amino acids: CASSIHGKETQYF.

The chain combines TRBV5-1 with TRBJ2-3; D remains unclear. With 0 bases removed from V and 0 bases from J, the gap between germline ends came to 11 bases. The V gene's germline CDR1 is SGHRS and CDR2 YFSETQ. The length of the CDR3 is 16 residues. CDR3 sequence reads: CASSLGPIVSTDTQYF. CDR3 nucleotides: TGCGCCAGCAGCTTGGGGCCAATTGTGAGCACAGATACGCAGTATTTT.

The chain is built from TRBV5-1 and TRBJ2-3; D uncertain. The V end was cut by 4 bases, the J end by 1 base, with 13 bases between. CDR1 SGHRS and CDR2 YFSETQ come from the germline V gene. The CDR3 runs to 15 residues. The CDR3 DNA reads as TGCGCCAGCAGCAAAAATGTCCTAGGCACAGATACGCAGTATTTT. This sequence encodes CASSKNVLGTDTQYF.

The chain joins TRBV3-1 to TRBJ2-1; 9 nucleotides match TRBD2. The CDR3 loop spans 16 amino acids. The V gene end was trimmed by 1 base and the J gene end by 3 bases; junction bases not matched to a gene: 4. Germline CDR1 and CDR2: LGHDT and YNNKEL (reference sequence). CDR3 loop: CASSQGGGAVYNEQFF. For the CDR3, the DNA is TGTGCCAGCAGCCAAGGCGGGGGGGCCGTCTACAATGAGCAGTTCTTC.

This clonotype came up a few times. The chain recombines TRBV6-1 with TRBJ2-7, with 7 bases that match TRBD2. Germline V CDR1 and CDR2: MNHNS, SASEGT. The V gene end was trimmed by 3 bases and the J gene end by 5 bases; junction bases not matched to a gene: 7. The CDR3 is made up of 14 amino acids. CDR3 sequence: CASSELRGVDEQYF. CDR3 bases: TGTGCCAGCAGTGAGTTACGGGGGGTAGACGAGCAGTACTTC.

The chain combines TRBV10-2 with TRBJ2-5; D ambiguous. V was clipped by 8 bases and J by 1 base, with 11 bases between them. Per germline, CDR1 WSHSY and CDR2 SAAADI. The CDR3 covers 13 residues. The CDR3 sequence: CASGTGLQETQYF. CDR3 nucleotide sequence: TGCGCCAGCGGAACCGGGCTCCAAGAGACCCAGTACTTC.

In this sample, this clonotype turned up a few times. The V gene is TRBV29-1, the J gene TRBJ2-7; tentatively, D is TRBD2 (5 bases). Trimming removed 7 bases from V and 4 bases from J, with 14 bases in between. Germline V gives CDR1 SQVTM, CDR2 ANQGSEA. The CDR3 runs 12 residues. DNA for the CDR3: TGCAGCGGTCGAGGAGGCTCGTACGAGCAGTACTTC. Amino acids: CSGRGGSYEQYF.

This clonotype was picked up a small number of times. V usage is TRBV12-3 or TRBV12-4 and J usage is TRBJ1-1, with no clear D. V lost 6 bases and J lost 5, with 13 bases in between. The CDR3 contains 13 residues. DNA for the CDR3: TGTGCCAGCAGCCGGGAGGGTGGGACTGAAGCTTTCTTT. This sequence encodes CASSREGGTEAFF.

This clonotype was seen more than once but under ten times. The chain links TRBV9 to TRBJ2-3; D may match TRBD1 or TRBD2 (6 bases each). The germline CDR1 and CDR2 sequences are SGDLS and YYNGEE. V was trimmed by 8 bases and J by 4 bases, leaving 14 bases between them. The CDR3 covers 13 residues. The CDR3 DNA reads as TGTGCCAGTCGGAGGGGGGTCGCAGATACGCAGTATTTT. This sequence encodes CASRRGVADTQYF.

The chain is built from TRBV7-2 and TRBJ1-3; tentatively, D is TRBD1 (6 bases). Trimming took 0 bases from V and 8 from J, leaving 8 bases between them. Germline V lookup: CDR1 SGHTA, CDR2 FQGNSA. The CDR3 has 13 amino acids. CDR3 coding DNA: TGTGCCAGCAGCTTAGCAGGGGGGGACACCATATATTTT. It is translated as CASSLAGGDTIYF.

The chain is built from TRBV15 and TRBJ2-7; D uncertain. The CDR3 extends over 14 amino acids. V was shortened by 0 bases and J by 2 bases, with 8 bases between the two germline ends. The germline V gene has CDR1 LNHNV and CDR2 YYDKDF (reference sequence). The CDR3 loop reads CATSRDRKTYEQYF. DNA of the CDR3: TGTGCCACCAGCAGAGATCGCAAAACCTACGAGCAGTACTTC.

This clonotype was counted ten times or more. CDR3 DNA sequence: TGCGCCAGCAAAACGGGGGGGCCAGATACGCAGTATTTT. Amino acids: CASKTGGPDTQYF. V and J are TRBV10-2 and TRBJ2-3, with 8 positions matching TRBD2. Trimming cost V 7 bases and J 4 bases; bases outside gene matches: 4. The V gene's germline CDR1 is WSHSY and CDR2 SAAADI. The CDR3 has 13 residues.